These 25 T cell receptor beta chains were sequenced from one sample in a study of metastatic and nonmetastatic thyroid tumors. MiXCR re-clonotyped the PCR reads for TCRdb. This table has roughly 83,000 clones, under 15% appearing once. No patient had received any treatment before thyroid surgery. What was sequenced was blood. These receptors were taken from a female donor with papillary thyroid cancer or a benign thyroid nodule (not recorded which). Some clones in this sample may be carry-over from other donors' samples.

This clone was detected a few times. V gene TRBV3-1 combines with J gene TRBJ2-5; 9 bases fit TRBD2. Germline V gene sequence: CDR1 LGHDT, CDR2 YNNKEL (reference sequence). The CDR3 totals 15 residues. V was pared by 2 bases and J by 3 bases, with 4 bases of the junction left unmatched. The CDR3 protein is CASSQLAGEKETQYF. DNA for the CDR3: TGTGCCAGCAGCCAATTAGCGGGGGAGAAAGAGACCCAGTACTTC.

The CDR3 reads CSASSRETRSYEQYF. CDR3 nucleotides: TGCAGTGCTAGTTCCCGAGAGACCAGGTCCTACGAGCAGTACTTC. The rearrangement joins TRBV20-1 to TRBJ2-7; D remains unclear. Germline CDR1 reads DFQATT; CDR2 reads SNEGSKA (reference sequence). The CDR3 runs 15 residues. Deletions cut 3 bases from V and 1 base from J, with 16 bases between.

This clone occurred a few times. The CDR3 DNA is TGCAGTGCTACGCCAGGGACTAGCGGGGCTCAAGAGACCCAGTACTTC. This sequence encodes CSATPGTSGAQETQYF. The chain employs TRBV20-1 and TRBJ2-5; 13 bases line up with TRBD2. Looked up from germline, CDR1 is DFQATT and CDR2 is SNEGSKA (reference sequence). Trimming at V came to 4 bases and at J to 2 bases, leaving 7 bases not matched to a gene. The CDR3 has 16 residues.

The sample holds many counts of this clone. V usage is TRBV30 and J usage is TRBJ1-1; no firm D call. This CDR3 comprises 12 residues. Trimming left V 1 base short and J 6 bases short, with 9 bases between. CDR1 is GTSNPN and CDR2 is SVGIG in the germline V gene (reference sequence). The CDR3 loop is CAWSGTGAEAFF. DNA of the CDR3: TGTGCCTGGAGTGGGACCGGGGCTGAAGCTTTCTTT.

This clone was observed many times. The sample has other DNA sequences that encode this CDR3 too. This chain joins TRBV30 and TRBJ2-1, with 10 bases matching TRBD2. This CDR3 region has 16 residues. CDR1 and CDR2 from the germline V gene are GTSNPN and SVGIG (reference sequence). The ends lost 3 bases at V and 1 base at J; junction bases unmatched: 6. Written as DNA, the CDR3 is TGTGCCTGGAGGAGGCTAGCGGGGGTTTCCTACAATGAGCAGTTCTTC. It specifies CAWRRLAGVSYNEQFF.

As to this clone: A read error may explain this, as a much larger clone is one base away. The chain uses TRBV5-6 and TRBJ1-2; possibly TRBD1 for D (6 bases). The CDR3 runs 12 residues. Germline loops: CDR1 SGHDT, CDR2 YYEEEE. The CDR3 DNA reads as TGTGCCAGCAACGGCTATCAGGACAGTGTCATCTTC. It specifies CASNGYQDSVIF.

This clone was recorded a few times. V gene TRBV29-1 combines with J gene TRBJ1-1; D perhaps matches TRBD1 (6 bases). This CDR3 is 13 amino acids long. Germline CDR1 reads SQVTM; CDR2 reads ANQGSEA. Trimming left V 1 base short and J 7 bases short, with 13 bases between. CDR3 residues: CSVEGGQQYEAFF. CDR3 DNA sequence: TGCAGCGTTGAAGGAGGACAGCAATATGAAGCTTTCTTT.

This clone was detected many times. The chain carries TRBV5-6 and TRBJ1-2, with D unresolved. Germline V gives CDR1 SGHDT, CDR2 YYEEEE. V dropped 3 bases and J dropped 3 bases, with 9 bases sitting between them. The CDR3 is 13 amino acids. As DNA, the CDR3 is TGTGCCAGCAGCTCGGACCGACACTATGGCTACACCTTC. It encodes CASSSDRHYGYTF.

This clone was recorded once. A much larger clone sits a single nucleotide away, making a read error possible. V and J are TRBV5-1 and TRBJ2-6; no reliable D call. Germline V gives CDR1 SGHRS, CDR2 YFSETQ. Trimming cost V 2 bases and J 0 bases, with 9 bases left between them. The CDR3 runs 16 residues. CDR3 DNA sequence: TGCGCCAGCAGCTTTGCCTTGGGCTCTGGGGCCAACGTCCTGACTTTC. Translating it yields CASSFALGSGANVLTF.

As to this clone: One junction end does not reproduce the germline sequence, and a read error may be involved. The chain employs TRBV7-9 and TRBJ2-2, with 7 bases that match TRBD2. This CDR3 contains 14 residues. Germline V gene sequence: CDR1 SEHNR, CDR2 FQNEAQ (reference sequence). This CDR3 reads CASSLAGGVRDLFF. The CDR3 DNA reads as TGTGCCAGCAGCTTAGCGGGGGGGGTCCGGGATCTGTTTTTT.

The sample holds many counts of this clone. The rearrangement uses TRBV24-1 and TRBJ2-5; D is possibly TRBD2 (7 bases). Trimming cost V 0 bases and J 2 bases, with 12 bases left between them. CDR1 and CDR2 from the germline V gene are KGHDR and SFDVKD. The CDR3 runs to 16 residues. CDR3 amino acids: CATSDLGGGKQETQYF. For the CDR3, the DNA is TGTGCCACCAGTGATTTGGGGGGGGGCAAACAAGAGACCCAGTACTTC.

Remarks on this clone: With a much larger clone just one base away, this may be a read error. Other nucleotide sequences in the sample specify the same CDR3. The chain uses TRBV11-2 and TRBJ2-1, with D hard to call. Trimming removed 5 bases at V and 10 bases at J, with 12 bases between. CDR3 size: 12 residues. Germline CDR1 and CDR2: SGHAT and FQNNGV. For the CDR3, the DNA is TGTGCCAGCAGCGTAATGAAGGCCGAGCAGTTCTTC. This codes for CASSVMKAEQFF.

V usage is TRBV7-9 and J usage is TRBJ2-3; D is unclear. Trimming stripped 5 bases from V and 2 bases from J, with 5 bases between. The germline gives CDR1 SEHNR, CDR2 FQNEAQ (reference sequence). CDR3 length equals 12 residues. CDR3 region: CASSQVTDTQYF. The CDR3 region has the DNA TGTGCCAGCAGCCAAGTCACAGATACGCAGTATTTT.

This clone was found many times. The chain couples TRBV20-1 to TRBJ2-3, with D perhaps matching TRBD1 (6 bases). This CDR3 has 15 amino acids. Trimming pared 3 bases from V and 0 bases from J, leaving 13 bases between. The germline gives CDR1 DFQATT, CDR2 SNEGSKA (reference sequence). CDR3 DNA: TGCAGTGCTAGCGAAAGGCAGGGGAGCACAGATACGCAGTATTTT. It yields the protein CSASERQGSTDTQYF.

This clone showed up many times. The chain uses TRBV3-1 and TRBJ1-6, with a weak D call TRBD1 (5 bases). Germline V gene lookup returns CDR1 LGHDT and CDR2 YNNKEL (reference sequence). This CDR3 contains 14 residues. The germline V and J ends were trimmed by 1 base and 8 bases, with 9 bases remaining between them. This chain's CDR3 is CASSQVTGYSPLHF. The CDR3 nucleotides are TGTGCCAGCAGCCAAGTTACAGGCTATTCACCCCTCCACTTT.

This clone has a handful of counts. The chain joins TRBV5-4 to TRBJ2-5; D is perhaps TRBD2 (7 bases). V gave up 0 bases and J gave up 7 bases, with 13 bases separating them. CDR3 length: 14 amino acids. Germline lookup yields CDR1 SGHNT and CDR2 YYREEE (reference sequence). The CDR3 loop reads CASSLAVGGGTQYF. CDR3 in DNA: TGTGCCAGCAGCTTGGCCGTAGGGGGGGGGACCCAGTACTTC.

Ten or more counts support this clone. This chain links TRBV28 with TRBJ1-1; possibly TRBD1 for D (6 bases). Germline CDR1 reads MDHEN; CDR2 reads SYDVKM. The V gene lost 2 bases and the J gene lost 2 bases, with 12 bases spanning the gap. The CDR3 loop spans 15 amino acids. DNA of the CDR3: TGTGCCAGCAGTTTACCGACAGGTTCAAACACTGAAGCTTTCTTT. This sequence encodes CASSLPTGSNTEAFF.

This clone was picked up a small number of times. The CDR3 carries no conserved terminal phenylalanine or tryptophan, so it likely arises from a read error. In nucleotides, the CDR3 is TGTGCCAGCAGCTTACAGGGTTGGGTAGGCGATGAGCAGTTCTCC. Translation gives CASSLQGWVGDEQFS. J is TRBJ2-1 and V is TRBV7-3; D possibly corresponds to TRBD1 (5 bases). Germline CDR1 SGHTA, CDR2 FQGTGA. The CDR3 extends over 15 amino acids. V was pared by 2 bases and J by 8 bases, with 16 bases between.

This clone was seen at least ten times. The rearrangement joins TRBV7-3 to TRBJ2-3; 9 bases fit TRBD1. The CDR3 totals 14 residues. CDR1 is SGHTA and CDR2 is FQGTGA in the germline V gene. Trimming removed 5 bases from V and 4 bases from J; junction bases left unmatched: 4. CDR3: CASSRTGVADTQYF. CDR3 coding DNA: TGTGCCAGCAGCCGGACAGGGGTGGCAGATACGCAGTATTTT.

Ten or more counts support this clone. The CDR3 nucleotides read TGCGCCAGCAGCTTGTTTACGGCCCAAGAGACCCAGTACTTC. Its translation is CASSLFTAQETQYF. V and J are TRBV5-1 and TRBJ2-5; no firm D call. Germline assignment: CDR1 SGHRS and CDR2 YFSETQ. The CDR3 has 14 residues. V was pared by 1 base and J by 1 base, with 8 bases between.

This clone has at least ten counts. The sample has other DNA sequences that encode this CDR3 too. V is TRBV3-1 and J is TRBJ1-2; D remains unclear. Germline V gene data show CDR1 as LGHDT and CDR2 as YNNKEL (reference sequence). Trimming took 5 bases from V and 6 from J, leaving 4 bases between them. This CDR3 is 10 amino acids long. The CDR3 loop is CASSGDGYTF. CDR3 DNA sequence: TGTGCCAGCAGCGGGGATGGCTACACCTTC.

Only one count was recorded for this clone. Given a much more abundant clone one base away, this may be a read error. The V and J genes are TRBV20-1 and TRBJ2-1; tentatively, D is TRBD1 (6 bases). Per the germline V gene, CDR1 is DFQATT and CDR2 is SNEGSKA (reference sequence). Trimming removed 3 bases at V and 9 bases at J, with 36 bases between. This CDR3 is 20 amino acids long. The CDR3 protein is CSARFSGVNTGTYRLGEQFF. In DNA, the CDR3 is TGCAGTGCTAGGTTCTCAGGGGTTAACACCGGGACATATCGGTTGGGTGAGCAGTTCTTC.

This clone was found many times. The chain is built from TRBV7-6 and TRBJ2-3; 12 positions agree with TRBD1. The junction had 8 bases not matched to a gene; V was cut back by 5 bases and J by 5 bases. CDR1 and CDR2 (germline): SGHVS, FNYEAQ. CDR3 length equals 16 residues. The CDR3 nucleotides are TGTGCCAGCAGCCAGGGACAGGGGGCGCGAGGAGATACGCAGTATTTT. It is translated as CASSQGQGARGDTQYF.

This clone has ten or more counts. The rearrangement links TRBV28 to TRBJ1-1; D is undetermined. This CDR3 spans 16 amino acids. Germline V gives CDR1 MDHEN, CDR2 SYDVKM. Between the trimmed V and J ends, which lost 2 bases and 1 base, there was a span of 14 bases. Written as DNA, the CDR3 is TGTGCCAGCAGTTTAGTAGGGAGAAATTGGAACACTGAAGCTTTCTTT. Translating gives CASSLVGRNWNTEAFF.

This clone was seen many times. The chain joins TRBV30 to TRBJ2-3; TRBD2 matches 10 bases. The CDR3 runs 15 residues. The germline gives CDR1 GTSNPN, CDR2 SVGIG (reference sequence). J gave up 10 bases and V 0 bases, and 10 bases lay outside the gene matches. In DNA, the CDR3 is TGTGCCTGGAGTGTACTAGCGGGACCCCCAGGGTCGCAGTATTTT. This sequence encodes CAWSVLAGPPGSQYF.